This entry lists 18 T cell receptor beta chains sequenced from one sample in a study of cytomegalovirus exposure and HLA in healthy donors. PCR primers comprised 60 Vbeta and 13 Jbeta primers. Here immunoSEQ multiplex PCR was the method, and the copy in TCRdb shows in-frame clones only, minus some. The table includes more than 95,000 clones, around 15% detected once. The sequenced sample was PBMCs. The receptors shown here come from a female donor in good health and CMV-seronegative.

The V call is TRBV2, the J call TRBJ2-7, with TRBD2 identical over 7 bases. V shed 7 bases and J 0 bases; nucleotides not matched to a gene: 6. The germline CDR1 and CDR2 sequences are SNHLY and FYNNEI. The CDR3 is 14 residues long. The CDR3 DNA is TGTGCCAGCAAGAGGGAGGGAAGCTCCTACGAGCAGTACTTC. It is translated as CASKREGSSYEQYF.

This clone was seen only a few times. CDR3 protein: CAISEGQGTQYF. CDR3 bases: TGTGCCATCAGTGAGGGCCAGGGAACGCAGTATTTT. This sequence joins TRBV10-3 and TRBJ2-3, with a weak D call TRBD1 (5 bases). Germline values: CDR1 ENHRY, CDR2 SYGVKD. This CDR3 comprises 12 residues. V lost 2 bases, J lost 9 bases, and 9 bases lay in between.

This chain links TRBV7-9 with TRBJ1-4; TRBD1 matches at 10 bases. The CDR3 loop spans 18 amino acids. Germline CDR1 SEHNR, CDR2 FQNEAQ (reference sequence). V trimming: 1 base; J trimming: 9 bases; junction bases outside the gene matches: 14. CDR3 bases: TGTGCCAGCAGCTTAGGAAGCACAATTGGGGACAGGGGCAAAAAACTGTTTTTT. Amino acid sequence: CASSLGSTIGDRGKKLFF.

This clone has a handful of counts. This chain joins TRBV4-3 and TRBJ2-7; 12 bases match TRBD2. The germline CDR1 and CDR2 sequences are LGHNA and YSLEER. V shed 4 bases, J shed 6 bases, and the junction held 1 base outside the gene matches. This CDR3 region has 13 residues. CDR3 protein: CASSPLAGGEQYF. DNA of the CDR3: TGCGCCAGCAGCCCACTAGCGGGAGGCGAGCAGTACTTC.

This clone was found a few times. CDR3 loop: CASSPRGSWAGNTIYF. The CDR3 nucleotides read TGCGCCAGCAGCCCAAGGGGGAGTTGGGCTGGAAACACCATATATTTT. This rearrangement joins TRBV5-1 to TRBJ1-3; a weak D match, TRBD1 (6 bases). CDR1 and CDR2 from the germline V gene are SGHRS and YFSETQ. The CDR3 spans 16 residues. Deletions cut 4 bases from V and 2 bases from J, with 16 bases between. The variable domain in full, with the rest retrieved from reference TRBV5-1 and TRBJ1-3, is KAGVTQTPRYLIKTRGQQVTLSCSPISGHRSVSWYQQTPGQGLQFLFEYFSETQRNKGNFPGRFSGRQFSNSRSEMNVSTLELGDSALYLCASSPRGSWAGNTIYFGEGSWLTVV.

This clone was counted only a few times. V gene TRBV27 combines with J gene TRBJ2-1; 7 positions agree with TRBD1. The CDR3 runs 12 residues. Germline V CDR1 and CDR2: MNHEY, SMNVEV (reference sequence). The junction had 3 bases not matched to a gene; V was cut back by 7 bases and J by 6 bases. CDR3 residues: CASTTGINEQFF. The CDR3 nucleotides are TGTGCCAGCACGACAGGGATCAATGAGCAGTTCTTC.

There are a few counts of this clone. V is TRBV19 and J is TRBJ1-4, with D tentatively TRBD1 (6 bases). V was cut by 4 bases and J by 2 bases, with 17 bases left in between. CDR3 length: 17 amino acids. Germline V gives CDR1 LNHDA, CDR2 SQIVND (reference sequence). The chain's CDR3 is CASSTRLRGTTNEKLFF. CDR3 DNA sequence: TGTGCCAGTAGTACCCGCCTAAGGGGGACCACTAATGAAAAACTGTTTTTT.

The chain couples TRBV7-8 to TRBJ2-7, with 10 bases identical to TRBD2. V dropped 5 bases and J dropped 5; count of bases not matched to a gene: 15. Looked up from germline, CDR1 is SGHVS and CDR2 is FQNEAQ. The CDR3 length is 17 residues. CDR3 residues: CASSIQGGASGSHEQYF. Here the CDR3 DNA reads TGTGCCAGCAGCATACAGGGCGGGGCTAGCGGGAGCCACGAGCAGTACTTC.

There are a few counts of this clone. CDR3: CASSPGHPSTDTQYF. The CDR3 DNA reads as TGTGCCAGCTCACCGGGGCATCCGAGCACAGATACGCAGTATTTT. The chain recombines TRBV18 with TRBJ2-3; tentatively, D is TRBD1 (5 bases). V shed 3 bases and J shed 0 bases, with 10 bases lying between them. CDR3 length: 15 residues. Germline CDR1 reads KGHSH; CDR2 reads LQKENI.

In its sample, this clone was seen a few times. CDR3 DNA sequence: TGTGCAAGTCGCTTAGGCGGCAGATACTATGGCTACACCTTC. Protein product: CASRLGGRYYGYTF. The chain has TRBV12-2 and TRBJ1-2. TRBV12-2 is a known pseudogene. This CDR3 comprises 14 residues.

This clone was counted only a few times. The J gene is TRBJ2-5, the V gene TRBV11-2; D is uncertain. This CDR3 is 13 amino acids long. With 3 bases removed from V and 2 bases from J, the gap between germline ends came to 7 bases. Germline assignment: CDR1 SGHAT and CDR2 FQNNGV. CDR3 in amino acids: CASSLEQQETQYF. DNA of the CDR3: TGTGCCAGCAGCTTGGAGCAGCAAGAGACCCAGTACTTC. Full variable domain (missing parts from reference TRBV11-2 and TRBJ2-5): EAGVAQSPRYKIIEKRQSVAFWCNPISGHATLYWYQQILGQGPKLLIQFQNNGVVDDSQLPKDRFSAERLKGVDSTLKIQPAKLEDSAVYLCASSLEQQETQYFGPGTRLLVL.

The V gene is TRBV4-3, the J gene TRBJ2-1; a weak D match, TRBD1 (5 bases). In germline, CDR1 is LGHNA, CDR2 YSLEER. This CDR3 comprises 17 residues. Trimming shortened V by 4 bases and J by 0 bases, and 16 bases separated the two germline ends. CDR3 DNA: TGCGCCAGCAGCCCTTCGCCAGGGATGAGCTCCTACAATGAGCAGTTCTTC. The encoded protein is CASSPSPGMSSYNEQFF.

The chain uses TRBV7-8 and TRBJ2-3; TRBD2 agrees at 12 bases. CDR1 is SGHVS and CDR2 is FQNEAQ in the germline V gene. The CDR3 contains 16 residues. The V gene end was trimmed by 1 base and the J gene end by 4 bases; junction bases not matched to a gene: 3. For the CDR3, the DNA is TGTGCCAGCAGCTTAGGGACTAGCGGGACGCCAGATACGCAGTATTTT. Protein sequence: CASSLGTSGTPDTQYF.

This clone has only a few counts. V is TRBV4-3 and J is TRBJ2-2; D possibly corresponds to TRBD1 (7 bases). V lost 5 bases and J 0 bases, leaving 13 bases between the germline ends. The CDR3 has 16 residues. Germline V gene sequence: CDR1 LGHNA, CDR2 YSLEER. The CDR3 is CASSAGQPTNTGELFF. The CDR3 bases are TGCGCCAGCAGCGCGGGACAGCCTACGAACACCGGGGAGCTGTTTTTT.

The genes are TRBV27 and TRBJ2-1, with 8 positions matching TRBD2. V lost 3 bases and J lost 4; bases outside the gene matches: 2. In germline, CDR1 is MNHEY, CDR2 SMNVEV (reference sequence). CDR3 length: 14 residues. The CDR3 protein is CASSFRLAYNEQFF. In DNA form, the CDR3 reads TGTGCCAGCAGTTTCCGACTAGCGTACAATGAGCAGTTCTTC.

The CDR3 loop is CASSLATSGNSADEQYF. CDR3 bases: TGCGCCAGCAGCTTGGCGACTAGCGGAAACTCTGCGGACGAGCAGTACTTC. V gene TRBV5-1 combines with J gene TRBJ2-7; TRBD2 agrees at 9 bases. Trimming took 0 bases from V and 5 from J; bases not matched to a gene: 12. The CDR3 is 17 residues long. Looked up from germline, CDR1 is SGHRS and CDR2 is YFSETQ.

V usage is TRBV5-1 and J usage is TRBJ2-5; D is unresolved. V was clipped by 0 bases and J by 5 bases, with 5 bases between them. This CDR3 has 12 residues. Germline CDR1 is SGHRS and CDR2 is YFSETQ. The CDR3 DNA reads as TGCGCCAGCAGCTTGGCCCGGGAGACCCAGTACTTC. It translates to CASSLARETQYF.

V is TRBV28 and J is TRBJ1-2, with D possibly being TRBD1 (5 bases). The V end was cut by 8 bases, the J end by 7 bases, with 14 bases between. Germline V gene sequence: CDR1 MDHEN, CDR2 SYDVKM. CDR3 length: 12 amino acids. CDR3 protein: CASRQGTIGYTF. The DNA for the CDR3 is TGTGCCAGCCGTCAGGGAACAATTGGCTACACCTTC.